This T cell receptor (beta chain) stems from a study of blood T cell repertoires in COVID-19 (dated by TCRdb to about 2020). The study in broad terms: Samples covering the acute and convalescent phases of COVID-19 were provided by collaborators in the United States, Italy and Spain. The prospective study material was composed of cDNA or gDNA derived from T cells, B-cell-depleted T cells, or PBMCs. The dataset comprised deeply sampled blood TCRbeta repertoires from subjects exposed to, actively infected with, or recovered from COVID-19. A freely available public database, intended as a resource for researchers studying the immune response to SARS-CoV-2, is where the repertoires were released. Samples came from the ongoing ImmuneRACE study (first 160 participants) plus 1,254 subjects from 6 global collaborators. Nearly every sample came with metadata listing a de-identified subject ID, COVID-19 status, age in years and sex. Where available, HLA class I and class II types were taken from metadata supplied by the sample provider and were not determined by assay-based typing.

Trimming takes 0 bases off V and 0 bases off J; junction bases not matched to a gene: 3. From the cysteine through the phenylalanine, the CDR3 covers 15 amino acids. Only the CDR3 portion is preserved as DNA: 45 bases, with reading frame beginning at the first base. CDR1 SGHRS and CDR2 YFSETQ were looked up in the germline V gene. Details on this clone: Which antigen it targets is not known. No base-level quality is on record; no much larger clone is a single base apart.

What the research found in general, with its limitations: How much clinical and demographic metadata was included differed by source and by participant, and the metadata was provided uncurated.

Each collaborating institution followed its own protocols to collect whole blood in K2EDTA tubes. For TCRbeta analysis, collaborator samples were shipped as frozen whole blood, as isolated PBMCs, or as DNA extracted from either sample type. TCRbeta CDR3 regions were amplified from genomic DNA by means of the immunoSEQ Assay, a bias-controlled multiplex PCR. The paper's processing steps were these. The number of nucleated cells in each sample was estimated from the amplification of reference gene primers within the assay. Sequence reads were collapsed and filtered to measure the absolute abundance of every unique TCRbeta CDR3 rearrangement. For each sample, productive Simpson clonality was calculated by taking the square root of Simpson's diversity index across productive rearrangements. TCRdb mirrors the immuneACCESS table, restricted to in-frame sequences. Some clones are absent from its copies; in checked studies, under half trace to an unresolved V gene, and the reason for the others is unknown. That table is the source of V, J and clone size, and D and trimming were worked out from the DNA. The sample has 110,000 or so clones on record, around 85% of them singletons. Roughly 1.6% of the sample lies in the top ten.

This receptor was obtained from a man in his fifties or sixties with acute or convalescent COVID-19. The sequenced material came from peripheral blood. Recombination connected TRBV5-1 to TRBJ2-7; 7 bases in the junction line up with TRBD2. The CDR3 reads CASSLVRGVSYEQYF. The sequence in DNA is TGCGCCAGCAGCTTGGTTCGGGGGGTCTCCTACGAGCAGTACTTC.